The 14 T cell receptor beta chains below were found in one sample sequenced in a study of blood T cells in healthy people across ages. The authors ran a second PCR of about 7 to 11 cycles using a sample-barcoded 5' primer and a J-beta primer mix. TCRdb analysed the 5' RACE reads with MiXCR anew, one entry per CDR3 protein. The sample yields over 1,500,000 distinct CDR3 sequences, roughly 50% seen once. Sample: blood. Receptor source: a woman between 40 and 50 years old in good health.

This chain joins TRBV6-1 and TRBJ2-7; TRBD1 matches 7 bases. The V gene's germline CDR1 is MNHNS and CDR2 SASEGT. Trimming cost V 3 bases and J 2 bases; bases outside gene matches: 7. This CDR3 contains 15 residues. The DNA of the CDR3 is TGTGCCAGCAGTGAGGCGACAGGGACCACCTACGAGCAGTACTTC. It translates to CASSEATGTTYEQYF.

This clonotype was counted only a few times. This chain links TRBV20-1 with TRBJ2-7; weak D call: TRBD2 (6 bases). With 5 bases removed from V and 4 bases from J, the gap between germline ends came to 21 bases. The germline V gene has CDR1 DFQATT and CDR2 SNEGSKA (reference sequence). The CDR3 totals 15 residues. In DNA form, the CDR3 reads TGCAGTGCTCCCCCACCCGGGACCCGGGGGTACGAGCAGTACTTC. Protein: CSAPPPGTRGYEQYF.

This clonotype was observed a handful of times. The chain has TRBV7-2 and TRBJ2-3; D is perhaps TRBD1 or TRBD2 (5 bases each). V lost 0 bases, J lost 0 bases, and 10 bases lay in between. From germline, CDR1 is SGHTA and CDR2 FQGNSA. This CDR3 spans 16 amino acids. The CDR3 DNA reads as TGTGCCAGCAGCTTAGCTGGGACCTCCAGCACAGATACGCAGTATTTT. Translated: CASSLAGTSSTDTQYF.

This clonotype was found a few times. The V gene is TRBV9, the J gene TRBJ2-1, with D tentatively TRBD2 (7 bases). The CDR3 totals 15 residues. The V end was cut by 4 bases, the J end by 8 bases, with 19 bases between. Germline V CDR1 and CDR2: SGDLS, YYNGEE. The CDR3 DNA follows: TGTGCCAGCAGCCCGACGGGGGGCGTCTCGGATGAGCAGTTCTTC. Translating gives CASSPTGGVSDEQFF.

The chain links TRBV6-2 or TRBV6-3 to TRBJ1-2; a weak D match, TRBD1 (5 bases). CDR3 length: 16 amino acids. Trimming pared 5 bases from V and 4 bases from J, leaving 20 bases between. Germline V gene data show CDR1 as MNHEY and CDR2 as SVGEGT. CDR3 sequence: CASSDSTRGRSYGYTF. The CDR3 DNA follows: TGTGCCAGCAGTGATTCCACAAGGGGCCGGAGCTATGGCTACACCTTC.

The chain has TRBV9 and TRBJ2-1, with TRBD1 as a possible D gene (6 bases). Trimming cost V 3 bases and J 7 bases, with 17 bases left between them. The CDR3 contains 15 residues. The V gene's germline CDR1 is SGDLS and CDR2 YYNGEE. DNA for the CDR3: TGTGCCAGCAGCGCTCCGGGACAACCCTGGAATGAGCAGTTCTTC. Translating gives CASSAPGQPWNEQFF.

The chain has TRBV10-3 and TRBJ2-1, with D tentatively TRBD2 (5 bases). With 7 bases removed from V and 3 bases from J, the gap between germline ends came to 16 bases. CDR1 is ENHRY and CDR2 is SYGVKD in the germline V gene. CDR3 length: 15 amino acids. Here the CDR3 reads CAITPGSVDYNEQFF. CDR3 nucleotides: TGTGCCATCACCCCGGGGAGCGTCGACTACAATGAGCAGTTCTTC.

The rearrangement uses TRBV18 and TRBJ2-3; 9 bases map to TRBD2. CDR3 length: 17 amino acids. Germline lookup yields CDR1 KGHSH and CDR2 LQKENI. Trimming removed 2 bases from V and 6 bases from J; junction bases left unmatched: 12. This CDR3 reads CASSPRPRSGGRDTQYF. The CDR3 DNA follows: TGTGCCAGCTCACCAAGGCCTCGGAGCGGGGGGCGCGATACGCAGTATTTT.

V gene TRBV6-5 combines with J gene TRBJ2-5, with 10 bases fitting TRBD1. The germline CDR1 and CDR2 sequences are MNHEY and SVGAGI. V was clipped by 6 bases and J by 3 bases; unmatched bases: 4. CDR3 size: 14 residues. CDR3 bases: TGTGCCAGCAGAGTGACAGGGGGCGAAGAGACCCAGTACTTC. Protein: CASRVTGGEETQYF.

This clonotype was detected many times. The CDR3 loop is CASSARLAGGQETQYF. Here the CDR3 DNA reads TGTGCCAGCAGCGCAAGACTAGCGGGGGGACAAGAGACCCAGTACTTC. J is TRBJ2-5 and V is TRBV9, with TRBD2 identical over 13 bases. From germline, CDR1 is SGDLS and CDR2 YYNGEE. Trimming cost V 3 bases and J 2 bases; bases outside gene matches: 4. This CDR3 has 16 amino acids.

The rearrangement joins TRBV6-2 or TRBV6-3 to TRBJ2-1; D may match TRBD1 or TRBD2 (6 bases each). Germline loops: CDR1 MNHEY, CDR2 SVGEGT. The V and J ends lost 2 bases and 6 bases respectively, with 14 bases between them. This CDR3 is built from 15 residues. Here the CDR3 DNA reads TGTGCCAGCAGTTACATCGGGGGCTCGAGCAATGAGCAGTTCTTC. Translated, it gives CASSYIGGSSNEQFF.

This rearrangement joins TRBV9 to TRBJ1-1; D perhaps matches TRBD1 (5 bases). Germline loops: CDR1 SGDLS, CDR2 YYNGEE. Trimming cost V 4 bases and J 1 base, with 20 bases left between them. CDR3 size: 17 residues. The CDR3: CASSTRERGFPNTEAFF. In DNA, the CDR3 is TGTGCCAGCAGCACCAGGGAACGTGGGTTCCCGAACACTGAAGCTTTCTTT.

The table lists this clonotype with a count of one. The chain joins TRBV20-1 to TRBJ1-1; D call uncertain. The length of the CDR3 is 13 residues. In germline, CDR1 is DFQATT, CDR2 SNEGSKA (reference sequence). Trimming shortened V by 5 bases and J by 5 bases, and 15 bases separated the two germline ends. This chain's CDR3 is CSAPDWGRTEAFF. CDR3 DNA: TGCAGTGCTCCCGACTGGGGAAGGACTGAAGCTTTCTTT.

V is TRBV21-1 and J is TRBJ1-2; TRBD1, the table's D call, was not compared with the DNA. TRBV21-1 is a pseudogene segment. CDR3 size: 13 residues. The CDR3 DNA sequence: TGTGCCAGCAGGAAGGGCGGAGCCTATGGCTACACCTTC. It codes for CASRKGGAYGYTF.